This record concerns one T cell receptor beta chain sequence. These data belong to a study of blood T cell repertoires in COVID-19. Overall study: Spain, Italy and the United States supplied samples that represented acute and convalescent COVID-19. The analysed material was cDNA or gDNA that came from T cells, B-cell-depleted T cells, or PBMCs.

This CDR3 contains 15 residues. V lost 2 bases and J 3 bases, leaving 13 bases between the germline ends. The germline CDR1 and CDR2 sequences are LNHNV and YYDKDF (reference sequence). Recruited during active infection, patients (from Seattle) were subsequently followed longitudinally. In the original processing: Reference gene primer amplification gave nucleated cell count estimates. TCRdb's copy holds only in-frame clones and misses some; the assay was immunoSEQ multiplex PCR. V, J and clone size were drawn from that table, and D and trimming were deduced from the DNA. Here the sample spans 330,000 or so clones, approximately 88% being singletons.

The V call is TRBV15, the J call TRBJ1-2, with D tentatively TRBD1 (5 bases). The sample taken for sequencing was peripheral blood. The receptor was isolated from a man aged 25 to 40 with COVID-19, enrolled during active disease. CDR3 amino acids: CATSRIIDRHYGYTF. As DNA, the CDR3 is TGTGCCACCAGCAGAATAATAGACAGACACTATGGCTACACCTTC. Full variable domain (outside the CDR3, taken from reference TRBV15 and TRBJ1-2): DAMVIQNPRYQVTQFGKPVTLSCSQTLNHNVMYWYQQKSSQAPKLLFHYYDKDFNNEADTPDNFQSRRPNTSFCFLDIRSPGLGDTAMYLCATSRIIDRHYGYTFGSGTRLTVV.